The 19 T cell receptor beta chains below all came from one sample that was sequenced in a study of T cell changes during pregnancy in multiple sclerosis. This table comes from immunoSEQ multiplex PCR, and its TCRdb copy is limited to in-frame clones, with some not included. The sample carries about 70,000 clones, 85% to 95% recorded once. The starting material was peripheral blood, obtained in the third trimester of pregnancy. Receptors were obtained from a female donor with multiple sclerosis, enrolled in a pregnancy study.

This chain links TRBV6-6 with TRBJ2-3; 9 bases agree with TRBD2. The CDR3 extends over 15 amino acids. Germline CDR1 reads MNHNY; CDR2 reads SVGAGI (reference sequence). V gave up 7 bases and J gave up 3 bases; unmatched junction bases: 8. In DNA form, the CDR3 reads TGTGCCAGCACCTCGACTAGCGGACATACAGATACGCAGTATTTT. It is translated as CASTSTSGHTDTQYF.

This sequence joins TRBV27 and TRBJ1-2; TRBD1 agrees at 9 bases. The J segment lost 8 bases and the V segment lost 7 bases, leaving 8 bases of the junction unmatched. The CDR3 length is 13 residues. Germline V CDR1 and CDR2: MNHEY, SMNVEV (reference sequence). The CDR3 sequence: CASTPGQGYGYTF. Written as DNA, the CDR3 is TGTGCCAGCACCCCAGGACAGGGGTACGGCTACACCTTC.

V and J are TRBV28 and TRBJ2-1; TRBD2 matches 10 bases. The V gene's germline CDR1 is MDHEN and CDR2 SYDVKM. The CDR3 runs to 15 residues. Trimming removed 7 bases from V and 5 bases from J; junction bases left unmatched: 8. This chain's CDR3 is CASTPALAGNNEQFF. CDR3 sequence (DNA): TGTGCCAGCACCCCCGCACTAGCGGGGAACAATGAGCAGTTCTTC.

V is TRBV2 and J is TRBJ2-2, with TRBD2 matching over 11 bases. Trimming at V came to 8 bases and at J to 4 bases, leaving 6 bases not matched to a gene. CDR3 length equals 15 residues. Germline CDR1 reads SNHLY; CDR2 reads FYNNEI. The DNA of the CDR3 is TGTGCCAGCGGAAAGGGGACTAGCGGCACCGGGGAGCTGTTTTTT. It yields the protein CASGKGTSGTGELFF.

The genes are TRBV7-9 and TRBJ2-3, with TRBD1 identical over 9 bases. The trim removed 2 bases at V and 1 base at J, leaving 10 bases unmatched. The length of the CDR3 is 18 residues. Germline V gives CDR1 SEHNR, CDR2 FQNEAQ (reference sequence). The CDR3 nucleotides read TGTGCCAGCAGCTTATACCAGGGACAGGGCATACGCACAGATACGCAGTATTTT. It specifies CASSLYQGQGIRTDTQYF.

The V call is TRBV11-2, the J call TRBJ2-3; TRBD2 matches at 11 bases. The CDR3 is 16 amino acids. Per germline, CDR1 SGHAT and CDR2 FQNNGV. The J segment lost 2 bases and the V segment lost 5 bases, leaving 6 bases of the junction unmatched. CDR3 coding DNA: TGTGCCAGCAGCCAGGGACTAGCGGACCCCACAGATACGCAGTATTTT. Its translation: CASSQGLADPTDTQYF.

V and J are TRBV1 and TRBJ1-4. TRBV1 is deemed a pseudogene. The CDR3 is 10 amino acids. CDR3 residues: CTSGGEKLFF. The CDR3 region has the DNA TGCACCAGCGGCGGCGAAAAACTGTTTTTT.

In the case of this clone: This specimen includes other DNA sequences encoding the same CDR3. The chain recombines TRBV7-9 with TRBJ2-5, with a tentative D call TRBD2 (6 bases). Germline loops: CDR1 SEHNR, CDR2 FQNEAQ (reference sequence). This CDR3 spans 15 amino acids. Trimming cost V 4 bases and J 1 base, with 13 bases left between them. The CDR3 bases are TGTGCCAGCAGCTCACCGGGGACTGCCCAAGAGACCCAGTACTTC. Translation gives CASSSPGTAQETQYF. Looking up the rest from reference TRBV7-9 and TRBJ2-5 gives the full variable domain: DTGVSQNPRHKITKRGQNVTFRCDPISEHNRLYWYRQTLGQGPEFLTYFQNEAQLEKSRLLSDRFSAERPKGSFSTLEIQRTEQGDSAMYLCASSSPGTAQETQYFGPGTRLLVL.

The DNA of the CDR3 is TGTGCCAGCAGCTCCGGGACTACCGAATACAATGAGCAGTTCTTC. Residues: CASSSGTTEYNEQFF. The chain carries TRBV7-9 and TRBJ2-1, with 7 nucleotides matching TRBD2. Germline V lookup: CDR1 SEHNR, CDR2 FQNEAQ (reference sequence). CDR3 size: 15 residues. The J segment lost 4 bases and the V segment lost 4 bases, leaving 7 bases of the junction unmatched.

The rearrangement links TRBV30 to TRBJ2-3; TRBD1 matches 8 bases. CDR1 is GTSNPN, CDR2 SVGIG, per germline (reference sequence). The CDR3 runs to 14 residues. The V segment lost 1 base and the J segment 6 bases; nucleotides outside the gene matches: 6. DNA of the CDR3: TGTGCCTGGAGTGCAGGGGGCAAAGGGGATACGCAGTATTTT. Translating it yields CAWSAGGKGDTQYF. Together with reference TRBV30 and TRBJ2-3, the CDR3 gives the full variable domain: SQTIHQWPATLVQPVGSPLSLECTVEGTSNPNLYWYRQAAGRGLQLLFYSVGIGQISSEVPQNLSASRPQDRQFILSSKKLLLSDSGFYLCAWSAGGKGDTQYFGPGTRLTVL.

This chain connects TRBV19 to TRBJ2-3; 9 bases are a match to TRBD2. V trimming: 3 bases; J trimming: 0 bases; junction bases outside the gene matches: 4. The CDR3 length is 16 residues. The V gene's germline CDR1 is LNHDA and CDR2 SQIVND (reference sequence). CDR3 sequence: CASSMRGRVSTDTQYF. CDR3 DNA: TGTGCCAGTAGTATGCGCGGGAGGGTTAGCACAGATACGCAGTATTTT.

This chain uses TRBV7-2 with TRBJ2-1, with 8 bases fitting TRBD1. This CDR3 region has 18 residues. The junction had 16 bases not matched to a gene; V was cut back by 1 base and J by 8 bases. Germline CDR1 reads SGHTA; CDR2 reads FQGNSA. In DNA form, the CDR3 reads TGTGCCAGCAGCTTAGTGTTCCCTGGACAGGGTATATGGGATGAGCAGTTCTTC. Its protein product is CASSLVFPGQGIWDEQFF.

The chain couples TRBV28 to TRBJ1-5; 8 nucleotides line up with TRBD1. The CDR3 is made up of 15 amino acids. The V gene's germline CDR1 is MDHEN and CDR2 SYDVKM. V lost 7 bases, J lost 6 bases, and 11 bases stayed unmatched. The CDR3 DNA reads TGTGCCAGCATCACGGACAGGGTGGTTAGTCAGCCCCAGCATTTT. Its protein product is CASITDRVVSQPQHF. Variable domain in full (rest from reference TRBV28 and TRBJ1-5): DVKVTQSSRYLVKRTGEKVFLECVQDMDHENMFWYRQDPGLGLRLIYFSYDVKMKEKGDIPEGYSVSREKKERFSLILESASTNQTSMYLCASITDRVVSQPQHFGDGTRLSIL.

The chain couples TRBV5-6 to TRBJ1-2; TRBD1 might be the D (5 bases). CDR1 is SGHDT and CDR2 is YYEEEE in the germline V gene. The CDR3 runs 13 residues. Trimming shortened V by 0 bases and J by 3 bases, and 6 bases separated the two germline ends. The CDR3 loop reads CASSLVGDYGYTF. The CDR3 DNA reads TGTGCCAGCAGCTTGGTAGGGGACTATGGCTACACCTTC.

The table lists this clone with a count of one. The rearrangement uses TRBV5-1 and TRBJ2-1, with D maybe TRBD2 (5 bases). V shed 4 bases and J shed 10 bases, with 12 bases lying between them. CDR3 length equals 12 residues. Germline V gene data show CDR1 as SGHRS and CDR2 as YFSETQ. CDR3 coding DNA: TGCGCCAGCAGCGCGGACTTCCGCGAGCAGTTCTTC. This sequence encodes CASSADFREQFF.

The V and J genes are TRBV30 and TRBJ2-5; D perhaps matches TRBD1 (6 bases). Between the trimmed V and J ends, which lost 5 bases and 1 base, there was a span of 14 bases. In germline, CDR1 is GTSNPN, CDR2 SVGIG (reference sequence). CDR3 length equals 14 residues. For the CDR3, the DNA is TGTGCCTGGTCGACAGGTATCCCCCAAGAGACCCAGTACTTC. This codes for CAWSTGIPQETQYF.

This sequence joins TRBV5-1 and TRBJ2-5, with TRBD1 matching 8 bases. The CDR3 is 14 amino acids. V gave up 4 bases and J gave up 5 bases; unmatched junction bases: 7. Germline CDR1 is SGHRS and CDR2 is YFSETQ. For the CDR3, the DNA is TGCGCCAGCAGCCCCGGACAGGGTGGTGAGACCCAGTACTTC. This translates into CASSPGQGGETQYF.

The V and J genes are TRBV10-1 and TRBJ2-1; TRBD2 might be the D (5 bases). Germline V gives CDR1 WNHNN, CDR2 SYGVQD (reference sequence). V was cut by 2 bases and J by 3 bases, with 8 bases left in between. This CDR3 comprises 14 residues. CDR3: CASSETAGYNEQFF. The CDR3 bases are TGCGCCAGCAGTGAGACTGCGGGCTACAATGAGCAGTTCTTC.

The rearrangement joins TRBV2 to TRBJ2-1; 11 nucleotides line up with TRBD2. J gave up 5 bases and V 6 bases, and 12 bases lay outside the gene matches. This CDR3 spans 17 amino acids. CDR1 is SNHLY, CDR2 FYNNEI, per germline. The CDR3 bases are TGTGCCAGCAGGGTTATGGGGACTAGCGGAAAGCACAATGAGCAGTTCTTC. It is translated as CASRVMGTSGKHNEQFF. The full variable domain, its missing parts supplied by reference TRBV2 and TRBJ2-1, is EPEVTQTPSHQVTQMGQEVILRCVPISNHLYFYWYRQILGQKVEFLVSFYNNEISEKSEIFDDQFSVERPDGSNFTLKIRSTKLEDSAMYFCASRVMGTSGKHNEQFFGPGTRLTVL.